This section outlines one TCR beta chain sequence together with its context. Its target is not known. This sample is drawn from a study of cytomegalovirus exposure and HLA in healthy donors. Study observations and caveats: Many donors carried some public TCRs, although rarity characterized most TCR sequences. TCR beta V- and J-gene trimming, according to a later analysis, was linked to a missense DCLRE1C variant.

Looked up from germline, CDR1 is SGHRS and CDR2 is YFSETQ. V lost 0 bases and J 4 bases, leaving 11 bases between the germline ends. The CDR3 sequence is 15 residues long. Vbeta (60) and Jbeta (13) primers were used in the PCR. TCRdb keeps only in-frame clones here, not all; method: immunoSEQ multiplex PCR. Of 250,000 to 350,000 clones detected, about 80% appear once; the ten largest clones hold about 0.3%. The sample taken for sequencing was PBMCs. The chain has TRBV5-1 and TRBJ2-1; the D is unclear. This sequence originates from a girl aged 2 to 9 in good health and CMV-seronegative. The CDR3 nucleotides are TGCGCCAGCAGCTTGGAGGCGGTCCTTTACAATGAGCAGTTCTTC. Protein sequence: CASSLEAVLYNEQFF. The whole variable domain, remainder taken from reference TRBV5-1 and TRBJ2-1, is KAGVTQTPRYLIKTRGQQVTLSCSPISGHRSVSWYQQTPGQGLQFLFEYFSETQRNKGNFPGRFSGRQFSNSRSEMNVSTLELGDSALYLCASSLEAVLYNEQFFGPGTRLTVL.